Included here is one T cell receptor beta chain sequence, with context. Per the original methods: Nucleated cell counts were estimated from reference gene primer amplification. TCRdb's copy holds only in-frame clones and misses some; the assay was immunoSEQ multiplex PCR. That table is the source of V, J and clone size, and D and trimming were worked out from the DNA. The sample includes fewer than 250,000 clones, over 80% of them seen just once. Looked up from germline, CDR1 is SNHLY and CDR2 is FYNNEI. The germline V and J ends were trimmed by 2 bases and 0 bases, with 10 bases remaining between them. The CDR3 has 15 amino acids. This sample was taken from a study of blood T cell repertoires in COVID-19.

The chain carries TRBV2 and TRBJ2-5; possible D gene TRBD2, 6 bases. Sequences were obtained from peripheral blood. This clonotype was obtained from an older woman with active or convalescent COVID-19. The CDR3 DNA is TGTGCCAGCAGTGAACGGGGGACCTACCAAGAGACCCAGTACTTC. Protein sequence: CASSERGTYQETQYF.